Sequencing of this T cell receptor beta chain was carried out in a study of response to subunit inactivated influenza vaccine. Regarding the study as a whole: Authors suggested seasonal influenza vaccinations each recruit few new T cells.

A word on this clonotype: Its antigen is unknown.

The CDR3 loop spans 12 amino acids. Germline V gene sequence: CDR1 MDHEN, CDR2 SYDVKM. V lost 6 bases and J 6 bases, leaving 12 bases between the germline ends. TCRdb reprocessed the RT-PCR reads with MiXCR, giving one entry per CDR3 protein. There are 450,000 to 550,000 distinct CDR3 sequences in the sample; about 25% occur only once, and around 2% lies in the top ten. The specimen was CD4+ T cells sorted from PBMCs, collected roughly 5 days after vaccination. This clonotype originated in a middle-aged man who received an inactivated influenza vaccine. The gene calls are TRBV28 and TRBJ2-7, with unresolved D. CDR3 protein: CASSLGWREQYF. The CDR3, as DNA: TGTGCCAGCAGCCTTGGGTGGCGCGAGCAGTACTTC.